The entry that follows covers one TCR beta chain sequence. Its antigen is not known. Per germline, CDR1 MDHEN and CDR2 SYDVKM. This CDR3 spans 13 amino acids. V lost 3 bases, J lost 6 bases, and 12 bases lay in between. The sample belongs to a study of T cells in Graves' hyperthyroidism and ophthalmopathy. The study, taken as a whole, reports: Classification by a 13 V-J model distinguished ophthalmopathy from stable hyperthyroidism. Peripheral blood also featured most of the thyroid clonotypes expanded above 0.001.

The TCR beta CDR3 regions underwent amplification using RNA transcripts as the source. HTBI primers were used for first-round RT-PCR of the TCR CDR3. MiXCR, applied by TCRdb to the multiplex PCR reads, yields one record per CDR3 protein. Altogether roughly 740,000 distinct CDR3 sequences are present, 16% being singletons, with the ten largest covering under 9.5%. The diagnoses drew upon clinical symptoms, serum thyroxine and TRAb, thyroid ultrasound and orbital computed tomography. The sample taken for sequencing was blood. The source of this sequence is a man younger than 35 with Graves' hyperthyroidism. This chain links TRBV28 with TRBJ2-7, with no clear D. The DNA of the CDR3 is TGTGCCAGCAGTTTTTCGACTTTAAGCGAGCAGTACTTC. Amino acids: CASSFSTLSEQYF.